The 32 T cell receptor beta chains reported below all come from one sample, sequenced in a study of cytomegalovirus exposure and HLA in healthy donors. The PCR contained 60 Vbeta and 13 Jbeta primers. Some clones are missing from TCRdb's copy, which holds only in-frame ones; the method was immunoSEQ multiplex PCR. The table lists approximately 180,000 clones, 80% of them singletons. The specimen sequenced was PBMCs. These receptors all come from a man aged 30-40 years in good health and CMV-seropositive.

This clone was detected once. The chain uses TRBV7-9 and TRBJ2-7; 8 bases are a match to TRBD2. The ends lost 3 bases at V and 3 bases at J; junction bases unmatched: 4. CDR3 length equals 14 residues. Germline assignment: CDR1 SEHNR and CDR2 FQNEAQ (reference sequence). CDR3: CASSFQGTSYEQYF. In nucleotides, the CDR3 is TGTGCCAGCAGCTTCCAGGGGACTAGCTACGAGCAGTACTTC.

The V and J genes are TRBV29-1 and TRBJ2-5, with D possibly being TRBD1 (6 bases). Germline loops: CDR1 SQVTM, CDR2 ANQGSEA. The CDR3 has 13 amino acids. V was cut by 2 bases and J by 4 bases, with 11 bases left in between. The CDR3 reads CSVESSRGETQYF. The CDR3 DNA reads as TGCAGCGTTGAATCGAGCAGGGGAGAGACCCAGTACTTC.

V is TRBV5-1 and J is TRBJ1-1; TRBD1 matches at 7 bases. The CDR3 covers 15 residues. Trimming took 1 base from V and 6 from J; bases not matched to a gene: 9. Germline V gives CDR1 SGHRS, CDR2 YFSETQ. CDR3 sequence reads: CASSLPTGTESEAFF. The CDR3, as DNA: TGCGCCAGCAGCTTGCCAACGGGGACAGAGTCTGAAGCTTTCTTT.

The gene calls are TRBV7-8 and TRBJ2-3; D may be TRBD1 (6 bases). Looked up from germline, CDR1 is SGHVS and CDR2 is FQNEAQ. Trimming stripped 4 bases from V and 2 bases from J, with 22 bases between. CDR3 length equals 18 residues. The CDR3 loop is CASSSKIRGPKNTDTQYF. The CDR3, as DNA: TGTGCCAGCAGCTCCAAAATCAGGGGACCCAAGAACACAGATACGCAGTATTTT.

The chain uses TRBV5-4 and TRBJ2-7; D not resolved. Germline CDR1 and CDR2: SGHNT and YYREEE (reference sequence). The CDR3 spans 14 residues. Trimming removed 3 bases at V and 1 base at J, with 11 bases between. CDR3 loop: CASSSVELSYEQYF. The CDR3 nucleotides are TGTGCCAGCAGCTCTGTTGAGTTATCCTACGAGCAGTACTTC.

The chain employs TRBV5-4 and TRBJ2-7; 11 bases are a match to TRBD1. Unmatched junction bases numbered 3, after V lost 7 bases and J lost 0 bases. The CDR3 length is 14 residues. The germline gives CDR1 SGHNT, CDR2 YYREEE (reference sequence). DNA for the CDR3: TGTGCCAGCTCGGGGACAGGGGGCTCCTACGAGCAGTACTTC. Translating gives CASSGTGGSYEQYF.

This chain joins TRBV19 and TRBJ1-5; 7 bases are shared with TRBD1. This CDR3 contains 14 residues. Trimming at V came to 6 bases and at J to 3 bases, leaving 5 bases not matched to a gene. CDR1 is LNHDA, CDR2 SQIVND, per germline (reference sequence). This CDR3 reads CASRRQGVNQPQHF. The CDR3 DNA follows: TGTGCCAGTAGACGACAGGGAGTCAATCAGCCCCAGCATTTT.

V is TRBV7-8 and J is TRBJ1-2, with TRBD1 identical over 7 bases. This CDR3 is 14 amino acids long. Unmatched junction bases numbered 11, after V lost 5 bases and J lost 8 bases. Germline V gene sequence: CDR1 SGHVS, CDR2 FQNEAQ. CDR3 in amino acids: CASSLDRAGGGYTF. The DNA for the CDR3 is TGTGCCAGCAGCCTCGACAGGGCTGGGGGCGGCTACACCTTC. Drawing the rest from reference TRBV7-8 and TRBJ1-2, the complete variable domain is GAGVSQSPRYKVAKRGQDVALRCDPISGHVSLFWYQQALGQGPEFLTYFQNEAQLDKSGLPSDRFFAERPEGSVSTLKIQRTQQEDSAVYLCASSLDRAGGGYTFGSGTRLTVV.

The chain has TRBV4-1 and TRBJ1-1; TRBD1 matches at 9 bases. Losses at the gene ends were 4 bases for V and 1 base for J; bases not matched to a gene: 16. The germline V gene has CDR1 MGHRA and CDR2 YSYEKL. The CDR3 is 19 amino acids. CDR3 sequence: CASSRSVGQGIRSNTEAFF. DNA for the CDR3: TGCGCCAGCAGCCGAAGCGTCGGACAGGGGATTCGATCGAACACTGAAGCTTTCTTT.

CDR3 sequence reads: CASSVRGLEETQYF. The CDR3 bases are TGTGCCAGCAGTGTTAGGGGGCTGGAAGAGACCCAGTACTTC. V gene TRBV2 combines with J gene TRBJ2-5; TRBD1 agrees at 7 bases. The CDR3 spans 14 residues. V gave up 4 bases and J gave up 3 bases; unmatched junction bases: 5. Germline-derived CDR1 and CDR2 are SNHLY and FYNNEI.

Remarks on this clone: The junction differs from germline at one of its ends, possibly a read error. Other DNA sequences within the sample encode an identical CDR3. This sequence joins TRBV27 and TRBJ2-7, with TRBD1 matching 8 bases. CDR3 length: 17 residues. Germline assignment: CDR1 MNHEY and CDR2 SMNVEV (reference sequence). The CDR3 region has the DNA TGTGCCAGCAGTCCCCACCGACAGGGGCTCCAAGCCTACGAGCAATACTTC. This gives the protein CASSPHRQGLQAYEQYF.

V usage is TRBV6-6 and J usage is TRBJ2-7, with 10 bases aligning to TRBD2. Germline CDR1 MNHNY, CDR2 SVGAGI (reference sequence). The V gene end was trimmed by 2 bases and the J gene end by 4 bases; junction bases not matched to a gene: 2. CDR3 length equals 14 residues. The CDR3 protein is CASSYPSGRYEQYF. DNA of the CDR3: TGTGCCAGCAGTTACCCTAGCGGGAGATACGAGCAGTACTTC.

The rearrangement links TRBV19 to TRBJ1-2; the D is unclear. Germline V gives CDR1 LNHDA, CDR2 SQIVND (reference sequence). CDR3 length equals 13 residues. The ends were cut back, 3 bases at V and 2 bases at J, with 7 bases in the middle. As DNA, the CDR3 is TGTGCCAGTAGTATGGGCAGGAACTATGGCTACACCTTC. Protein sequence: CASSMGRNYGYTF.

The chain employs TRBV7-2 and TRBJ2-1; 7 bases match TRBD2. The germline gives CDR1 SGHTA, CDR2 FQGNSA. V shed 0 bases, J shed 2 bases, and the junction held 4 bases outside the gene matches. The CDR3 covers 16 residues. Here the CDR3 reads CASSLASGGPYNEQFF. The CDR3 nucleotides are TGTGCCAGCAGCTTAGCGTCGGGAGGTCCCTACAATGAGCAGTTCTTC.

This chain connects TRBV7-3 to TRBJ2-3, with 10 bases lining up with TRBD2. CDR1 is SGHTA and CDR2 is FQGTGA in the germline V gene. The CDR3 runs 15 residues. The V segment lost 5 bases and the J segment 6 bases; nucleotides outside the gene matches: 8. CDR3 nucleotide sequence: TGTGCCAGCAGCCCCTCTAGCGGGAGCTGGGATACGCAGTATTTT. Translated: CASSPSSGSWDTQYF. Full variable domain (outside the CDR3, taken from reference TRBV7-3 and TRBJ2-3): GAGVSQTPSNKVTEKGKYVELRCDPISGHTALYWYRQSLGQGPEFLIYFQGTGAADDSGLPNDRFFAVRPEGSVSTLKIQRTERGDSAVYLCASSPSSGSWDTQYFGPGTRLTVL.

The genes are TRBV23-1 and TRBJ2-3, with 7 bases that match TRBD1. TRBV23-1 is labeled an ORF, and its function is uncertain. There are 18 residues in the CDR3. The J segment lost 0 bases and the V segment lost 2 bases, leaving 11 bases of the junction unmatched. CDR3 loop: CASSQSPDRPESTDTQYF. CDR3 nucleotide sequence: TGCGCCAGCAGTCAAAGCCCGGACAGGCCTGAGAGCACAGATACGCAGTATTTT.

CDR3 in DNA: TGTGCCAGCAGCCGAAGGGGACAACAAGAGACCCAGTACTTC. Its protein product is CASSRRGQQETQYF. V is TRBV27 and J is TRBJ2-5; D may be TRBD1 (6 bases). The V gene lost 6 bases and the J gene lost 2 bases, with 13 bases spanning the gap. CDR1 is MNHEY, CDR2 SMNVEV, per germline (reference sequence). There are 14 residues in the CDR3.

V is TRBV28 and J is TRBJ2-7, with TRBD2 matching over 12 bases. CDR3 size: 18 residues. CDR1 MDHEN and CDR2 SYDVKM come from the germline V gene. With 3 bases clipped from V and 3 bases from J, the junction kept 12 bases outside the gene matches. In nucleotides, the CDR3 is TGTGCCAGCAGTTTGACTAGCGGGAGTCCAATAAGGTACTACGAGCAGTACTTC. It is translated as CASSLTSGSPIRYYEQYF. The whole variable domain, remainder taken from reference TRBV28 and TRBJ2-7, is DVKVTQSSRYLVKRTGEKVFLECVQDMDHENMFWYRQDPGLGLRLIYFSYDVKMKEKGDIPEGYSVSREKKERFSLILESASTNQTSMYLCASSLTSGSPIRYYEQYFGPGTRLTVT.

This clone was seen a few times. This sequence joins TRBV4-3 and TRBJ2-2; 7 positions match TRBD2. V lost 4 bases and J lost 6; bases outside the gene matches: 8. Germline V gene lookup returns CDR1 LGHNA and CDR2 YSLEER. The CDR3 has 15 residues. This CDR3 is CASSPHGLEAGELFF. In DNA form, the CDR3 reads TGCGCCAGCAGCCCGCACGGACTAGAGGCCGGGGAGCTGTTTTTT.

This clone has only a few counts. The chain carries TRBV7-3 and TRBJ1-1; 7 positions match TRBD1. Per germline, CDR1 SGHTA and CDR2 FQGTGA. The V segment lost 4 bases and the J segment 1 base; nucleotides outside the gene matches: 3. CDR3 size: 14 residues. CDR3 sequence: CASSSRDRNTEAFF. The CDR3 bases are TGTGCCAGCAGCTCGAGGGACAGGAACACTGAAGCTTTCTTT.

This clone occurred a few times. The rearrangement uses TRBV7-3 and TRBJ2-3; D might be TRBD2 (6 bases). Germline values: CDR1 SGHTA, CDR2 FQGTGA. Between the trimmed V and J ends, which lost 5 bases and 2 bases, there was a span of 11 bases. There are 14 residues in the CDR3. The CDR3 DNA reads TGTGCCAGCAGCGATAGGGACTTCACAGATACGCAGTATTTT. Amino acid sequence: CASSDRDFTDTQYF.

The genes are TRBV7-9 and TRBJ1-1; D is unclear. V was cut by 6 bases and J by 4 bases, with 12 bases left in between. The germline CDR1 and CDR2 sequences are SEHNR and FQNEAQ (reference sequence). CDR3 length: 13 residues. CDR3 sequence: CASRRRTGTEAFF. As DNA, the CDR3 is TGTGCCAGCAGGCGGAGGACGGGCACTGAAGCTTTCTTT.

The chain joins TRBV7-2 to TRBJ1-4; D gene uncertain. CDR1 is SGHTA, CDR2 FQGNSA, per germline. The CDR3 runs 15 residues. The germline V and J ends were trimmed by 4 bases and 2 bases, with 11 bases remaining between them. The CDR3 loop reads CASSSRRETNEKLFF. In DNA form, the CDR3 reads TGTGCCAGCAGCTCAAGGAGGGAGACTAATGAAAAACTGTTTTTT.

The chain recombines TRBV25-1 with TRBJ2-3; D perhaps matches TRBD2 (6 bases). This CDR3 is 14 amino acids long. Trimming pared 5 bases from V and 2 bases from J, leaving 11 bases between. Germline V gene lookup returns CDR1 MGHDK and CDR2 SYGVNS. The CDR3 bases are TGTGCCAGCAGTAGGGGACTGTACACAGATACGCAGTATTTT. This translates into CASSRGLYTDTQYF.

V gene TRBV25-1 combines with J gene TRBJ1-5; D gene uncertain. This CDR3 region has 15 residues. Trimming left V 10 bases short and J 10 bases short, with 26 bases between. Germline V gene lookup returns CDR1 MGHDK and CDR2 SYGVNS. The CDR3 region is CATRIPTSQLSPQHF. CDR3 DNA sequence: TGTGCCACAAGGATCCCCACCTCACAGCTTTCTCCCCAGCATTTT.

The V call is TRBV28, the J call TRBJ1-5, with D unclear. The CDR3 has 14 residues. The germline CDR1 and CDR2 sequences are MDHEN and SYDVKM. V was trimmed by 6 bases and J by 2 bases, leaving 11 bases between them. CDR3 protein: CASSPFRGNQPQHF. Written as DNA, the CDR3 is TGTGCCAGCAGCCCCTTCCGGGGCAATCAGCCCCAGCATTTT.

The rearrangement uses TRBV5-1 and TRBJ2-1; D gene uncertain. Trimming took 0 bases from V and 6 from J, leaving 7 bases between them. The CDR3 totals 13 residues. Looked up from germline, CDR1 is SGHRS and CDR2 is YFSETQ. CDR3: CASSLVLSNEQFF. CDR3 in DNA: TGCGCCAGCAGCTTGGTCCTAAGCAATGAGCAGTTCTTC.

This rearrangement joins TRBV7-9 to TRBJ1-1; no definite D call. The CDR3 has 18 amino acids. Trimming removed 1 base from V and 8 bases from J, with 26 bases in between. Germline V gene data show CDR1 as SEHNR and CDR2 as FQNEAQ (reference sequence). The DNA for the CDR3 is TGTGCCAGCAGCTTAGACGGCGTCGAGGATAGTACGCATGGAGAAGCTTTCTTT. Its protein is CASSLDGVEDSTHGEAFF.

This clone came up once. The chain recombines TRBV11-3 with TRBJ1-1; D perhaps matches TRBD1 (6 bases). V was trimmed by 6 bases and J by 1 base, leaving 9 bases between them. The CDR3 covers 13 residues. Germline CDR1 SGHNT, CDR2 YENEEA. The CDR3 DNA follows: TGTGCCAGCAGTGGGGGGGCGAACACTGAAGCTTTCTTT. This gives the protein CASSGGANTEAFF. The entire variable domain, with the rest obtained from reference TRBV11-3 and TRBJ1-1, is as follows: EAGVVQSPRYKIIEKKQPVAFWCNPISGHNTLYWYLQNLGQGPELLIRYENEEAVDDSQLPKDRFSAERLKGVDSTLKIQPAELGDSAVYLCASSGGANTEAFFGQGTRLTVV.

This chain links TRBV7-2 with TRBJ2-5, with a possible D match to TRBD1 (7 bases). The tail of the sequence fits TRBJ2-7 better, so the J call may be wrong. Per germline, CDR1 SGHTA and CDR2 FQGNSA. This CDR3 has 13 residues. The CDR3 protein is CASTGDRDYEQYF. The DNA for the CDR3 is TGTGCCAGCACGGGGGACAGAGACTACGAGCAGTACTTC.

This chain connects TRBV11-3 to TRBJ2-1, with 7 bases fitting TRBD2. With 2 bases clipped from V and 0 bases from J, the junction kept 4 bases outside the gene matches. CDR3 length: 16 residues. CDR1 is SGHNT and CDR2 is YENEEA in the germline V gene. CDR3 sequence: CASSLLAGVSYNEQFF. The CDR3 coding sequence is TGTGCCAGCAGCTTACTCGCGGGAGTCTCCTACAATGAGCAGTTCTTC.

The rearrangement uses TRBV5-6 and TRBJ1-2; 9 nucleotides align to TRBD1. Germline V lookup: CDR1 SGHDT, CDR2 YYEEEE. The CDR3 spans 15 residues. V dropped 2 bases and J dropped 3; count of bases not matched to a gene: 5. This CDR3 reads CASSLQGAVHYGYTF. DNA of the CDR3: TGTGCCAGCAGCTTACAGGGGGCGGTCCACTATGGCTACACCTTC.